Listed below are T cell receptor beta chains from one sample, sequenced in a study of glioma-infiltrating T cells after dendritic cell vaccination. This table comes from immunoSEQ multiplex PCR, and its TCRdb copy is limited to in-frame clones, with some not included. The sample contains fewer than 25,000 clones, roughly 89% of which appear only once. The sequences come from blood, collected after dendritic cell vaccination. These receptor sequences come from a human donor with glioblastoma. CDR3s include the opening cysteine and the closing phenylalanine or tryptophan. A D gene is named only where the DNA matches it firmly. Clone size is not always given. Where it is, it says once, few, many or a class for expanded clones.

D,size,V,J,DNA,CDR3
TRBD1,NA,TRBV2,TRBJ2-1,TGTGCCAGCAGAGGAACAGGGGGCGCCTACAATGAGCAGTTCTTC,CASRGTGGAYNEQFF
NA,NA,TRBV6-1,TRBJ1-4,TGTGCCAGCAGGCGGACTATTAATGAAAAACTGTTTTTT,CASRRTINEKLFF
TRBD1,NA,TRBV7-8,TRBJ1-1,TGTGCCAGCACCGAAACCGGGACAGGGAGGCGAGCTTTCTTT,CASTETGTGRRAFF
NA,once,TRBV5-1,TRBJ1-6,TGCGCCAGCAGCCCGGGGAGGGACTACTCCTATAATTCACCCCTCCACTTT,CASSPGRDYSYNSPLHF
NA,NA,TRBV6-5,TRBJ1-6,TGTGCCAGCAGTTACGAGGACAATCATTCACCCCTCCACTTT,CASSYEDNHSPLHF
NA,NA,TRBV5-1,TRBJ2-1,TGCGCCAGCACCCGGGATCCTTCCTACAATGAGCAGTTCTTC,CASTRDPSYNEQFF
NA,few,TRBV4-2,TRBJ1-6,TGTGCCAGCAGCCAAGGCTGGCGGGGGGATTCACCCCTCCACTTT,CASSQGWRGDSPLHF
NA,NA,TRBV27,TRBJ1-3,TGTGCCAGCAGTTCGACAGCAGGCACTGGAAACACCATATATTTT,CASSSTAGTGNTIYF
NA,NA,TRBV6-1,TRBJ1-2,TGTGCCAGCAGTGAAACAGGGGGCTACACCTTC,CASSETGGYTF
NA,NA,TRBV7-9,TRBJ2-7,TGTGCCAGCAGCTTAGGCCAGGTCTTGTCCTACGAGCAGTACTTC,CASSLGQVLSYEQYF
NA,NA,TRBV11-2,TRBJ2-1,TGTGCCAGCAGCTTGTATGAGGGCCTGTGGAATGAGCAGTTCTTC,CASSLYEGLWNEQFF
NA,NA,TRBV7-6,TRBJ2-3,TGTGCCAGCAGCTCAACCCAACTAGGAGATACGCAGTATTTT,CASSSTQLGDTQYF
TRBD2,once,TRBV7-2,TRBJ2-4,TGTGCCAGCAGCTTAGATTCCAAAATAGCGGGGGGTTCAAACATTCAGTACTTC,CASSLDSKIAGGSNIQYF
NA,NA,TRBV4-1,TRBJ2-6,TGCGCCAGCAGCCAAGGGCCAGCGCTGCTCTCTGGGGCCAACGTCCTGACTTTC,CASSQGPALLSGANVLTF
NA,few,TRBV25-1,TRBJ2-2,TGTGCCAGCAGTGGTTTCCAGGCCGCGAACACCGGGGAGCTGTTTTTT,CASSGFQAANTGELFF
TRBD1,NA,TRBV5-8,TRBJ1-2,TGTGCCAGCAGCCCCGACAGGGGCCCAACGGGAGGCTACACCTTC,CASSPDRGPTGGYTF
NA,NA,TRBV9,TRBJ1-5,TGTGCCAGCAGCCGGGACAAACAGAATCAGCCCCAGCATTTT,CASSRDKQNQPQHF
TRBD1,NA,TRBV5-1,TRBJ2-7,TGCGCCAGCAGCTTGCGACAGGGGGACTACGAGCAGTACTTC,CASSLRQGDYEQYF
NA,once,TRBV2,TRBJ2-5,TGTGCCAGCACGGTCGGGACTCTATACTCGGACCAGTACTTC,CASTVGTLYSDQYF
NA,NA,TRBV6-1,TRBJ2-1,TGTGCCAGCAGTGACAGGGGAAACAATGAGCAGTTCTTC,CASSDRGNNEQFF
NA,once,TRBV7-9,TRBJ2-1,TGTGCCAGCAGCTTAGTGCAGGGTTACAATGAGCAGTTCTTC,CASSLVQGYNEQFF
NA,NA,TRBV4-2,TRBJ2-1,TGTGCCAGCAGCCAAGATTTGAGGGGGGGGACTGAGCAGTTCTTC,CASSQDLRGGTEQFF
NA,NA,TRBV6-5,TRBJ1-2,TGTGCCAGCAGTTACGCGACAGGAGCTAACTATGGCTACACCTTC,CASSYATGANYGYTF
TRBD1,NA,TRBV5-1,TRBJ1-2,TGCGCCAGCACCCCGGCGGGACAGGGGGACGGCTACACCTTC,CASTPAGQGDGYTF
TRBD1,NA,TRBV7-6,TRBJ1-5,TGTGCCAGCAGCGAGGACAGGCGGCAGCCCCAGCATTTT,CASSEDRRQPQHF
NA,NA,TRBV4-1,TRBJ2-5,TGCGCCAGCAGCCAAGGAGACTTAGTGTACCAAGAGACCCAGTACTTC,CASSQGDLVYQETQYF
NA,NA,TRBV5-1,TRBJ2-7,TGCGCCAGCAGCTTGGCCGGGTTCTCGGGGCAGTACTTC,CASSLAGFSGQYF
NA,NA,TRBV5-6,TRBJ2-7,TGTGCCAGCAGCTTGGGGGCAGGGCCTTCTTCTGGCGAGCAGTACTTC,CASSLGAGPSSGEQYF
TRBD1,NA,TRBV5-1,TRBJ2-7,TGCGCCAGCAGCGGTGTTTGGACAGGGGGAGACTTATACGAGCAGTACTTC,CASSGVWTGGDLYEQYF
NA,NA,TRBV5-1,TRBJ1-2,TGCGCCAGCAGCTTGGACCGGGGCTACACCTTC,CASSLDRGYTF
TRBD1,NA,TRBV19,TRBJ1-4,TGTGCCAGTAATGCGGGGACAGTTAATGAAAAACTGTTTTTT,CASNAGTVNEKLFF
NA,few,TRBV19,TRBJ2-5,TGTGCCAGTAGTATAGCCCAACCCGGGACAACCAACTACCAAGAGACCCAGTACTTC,CASSIAQPGTTNYQETQYF
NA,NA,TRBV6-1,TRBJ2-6,TGTGCCAGCCTGCGCTCTGGGGCCAACGTCCTGACTTTC,CASLRSGANVLTF
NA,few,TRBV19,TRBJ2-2,TGTGCCAGTACAAAACAGAAGAACACCGGGGAGCTGTTTTTT,CASTKQKNTGELFF
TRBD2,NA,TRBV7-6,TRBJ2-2,TGTGCCAGCAGCTTTGGGACTAGCGGGGGGGCAAACACCGGGGAGCTGTTTTTT,CASSFGTSGGANTGELFF
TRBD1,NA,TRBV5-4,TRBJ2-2,TGTGCCAGCAGCTTTGGGACAGCCCGGACCGGGGAGCTGTTTTTT,CASSFGTARTGELFF
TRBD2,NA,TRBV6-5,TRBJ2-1,TGTGCCAGCAGTAGACTAGCGGGGGACTACAATGAGCAGTTCTTC,CASSRLAGDYNEQFF
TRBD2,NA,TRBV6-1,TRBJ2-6,TGTGCCAGCAGTGTCTTAGCGGGGGTCTCTGGGGCCAACGTCCTGACTTTC,CASSVLAGVSGANVLTF
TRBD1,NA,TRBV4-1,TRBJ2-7,TGCGCCAGCAGCCTCGGCAGGGACAGGGGGAACTACGAGCAGTACTTC,CASSLGRDRGNYEQYF
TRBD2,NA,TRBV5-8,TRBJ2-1,TGTGCCAGCAGCTTGAATAGCGGGGGGTACAATGAGCAGTTCTTC,CASSLNSGGYNEQFF
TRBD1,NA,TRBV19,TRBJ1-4,TGTGCCAGTAGTATACCCGGGACAGGGGGCGAAAAACTGTTTTTT,CASSIPGTGGEKLFF
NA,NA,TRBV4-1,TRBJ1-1,TGCGCCAGCAGTCGAGCGGCTCGAACTGAAGCTTTCTTT,CASSRAARTEAFF
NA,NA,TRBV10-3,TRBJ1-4,TGTGCCATCAGTGAGGGGGGCCGGACTAATGAAAAACTGTTTTTT,CAISEGGRTNEKLFF
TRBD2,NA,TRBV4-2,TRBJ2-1,TGTGCCAGCAGCCGTTACGCTGGGACTAGCGGGGGTTACAATGAGCAGTTCTTC,CASSRYAGTSGGYNEQFF
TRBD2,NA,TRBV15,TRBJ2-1,TGTGCCACCAGCAGAGGTGAGGTAGCGGGGGGACAGTTCTTC,CATSRGEVAGGQFF
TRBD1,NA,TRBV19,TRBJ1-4,TGTGCCAGTACGGACAGGGCCCGGGAAAAACTGTTTTTT,CASTDRAREKLFF
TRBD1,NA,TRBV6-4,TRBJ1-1,TGTGCCAGCAGTGAATCAGGGGGCAGGGTGAACACTGAAGCTTTCTTT,CASSESGGRVNTEAFF
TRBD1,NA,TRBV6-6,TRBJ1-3,TGTGCCAGCAGCAGGGACAGGGGAAACACCATATATTTT,CASSRDRGNTIYF
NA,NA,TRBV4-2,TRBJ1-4,TGTGCCAGCAGCCAAGATCAGGGGTTCAATGAAAAACTGTTTTTT,CASSQDQGFNEKLFF
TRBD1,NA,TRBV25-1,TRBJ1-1,TGTGCCAGCAGTGAAGGGACAGGGCGTGAAGCTTTCTTT,CASSEGTGREAFF
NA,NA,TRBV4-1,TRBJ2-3,TGCGCCAGCAGCCAAGAGCGGTCTTCTACGCAGTATTTT,CASSQERSSTQYF
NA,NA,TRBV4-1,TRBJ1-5,TGCGCCAGCAGCTTTCCCGGGTCGAGTCAGCATTTT,CASSFPGSSQHF
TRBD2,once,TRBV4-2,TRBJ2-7,TGTGCCAGCAGCCAAGAAGAGGGACTAGCGGTTGAGCAGTACTTC,CASSQEEGLAVEQYF
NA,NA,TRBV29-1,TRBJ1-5,TGCAGCGCTTCTTTGAGGGGGTGGGAGCATTTT,CSASLRGWEHF